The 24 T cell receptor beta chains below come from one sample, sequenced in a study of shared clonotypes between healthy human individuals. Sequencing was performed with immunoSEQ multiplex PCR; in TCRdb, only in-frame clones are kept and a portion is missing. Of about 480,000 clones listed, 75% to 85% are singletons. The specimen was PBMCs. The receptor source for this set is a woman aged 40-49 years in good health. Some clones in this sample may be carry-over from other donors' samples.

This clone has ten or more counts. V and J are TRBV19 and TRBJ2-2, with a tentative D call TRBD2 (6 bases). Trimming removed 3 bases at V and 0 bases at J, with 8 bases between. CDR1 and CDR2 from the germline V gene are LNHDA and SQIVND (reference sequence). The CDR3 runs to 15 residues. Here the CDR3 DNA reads TGTGCCAGTAGTATCCCGGGAGCGAACACCGGGGAGCTGTTTTTT. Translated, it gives CASSIPGANTGELFF.

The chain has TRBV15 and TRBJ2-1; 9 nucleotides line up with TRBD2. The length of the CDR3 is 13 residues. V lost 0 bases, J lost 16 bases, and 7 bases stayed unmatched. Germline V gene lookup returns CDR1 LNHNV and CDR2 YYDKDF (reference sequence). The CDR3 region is CATSRDSEREEFF. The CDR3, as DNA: TGTGCCACCAGCAGAGATAGCGAGCGGGAGGAATTCTTC.

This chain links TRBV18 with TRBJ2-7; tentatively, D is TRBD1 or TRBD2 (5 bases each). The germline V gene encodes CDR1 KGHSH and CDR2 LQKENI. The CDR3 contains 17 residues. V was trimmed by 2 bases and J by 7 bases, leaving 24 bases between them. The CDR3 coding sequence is TGTGCCAGCTCACCAAGCTGGGTCCCTACAGGCTGGGGGGAGCAGTACTTC. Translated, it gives CASSPSWVPTGWGEQYF.

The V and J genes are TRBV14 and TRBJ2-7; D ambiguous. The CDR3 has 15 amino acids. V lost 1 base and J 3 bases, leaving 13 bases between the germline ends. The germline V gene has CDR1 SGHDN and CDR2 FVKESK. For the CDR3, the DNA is TGTGCCAGCAGCCAAGTACCGTCTAGGTACTACGAGCAGTACTTC. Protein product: CASSQVPSRYYEQYF.

This CDR3 reads CASSAVKEQFF. The CDR3 DNA follows: TGTGCCAGCAGCGCCGTGAAGGAGCAGTTCTTC. This chain joins TRBV28 and TRBJ2-1, with D uncertain. Germline loops: CDR1 MDHEN, CDR2 SYDVKM. V was cut by 6 bases and J by 10 bases, with 10 bases left in between. This CDR3 spans 11 amino acids.

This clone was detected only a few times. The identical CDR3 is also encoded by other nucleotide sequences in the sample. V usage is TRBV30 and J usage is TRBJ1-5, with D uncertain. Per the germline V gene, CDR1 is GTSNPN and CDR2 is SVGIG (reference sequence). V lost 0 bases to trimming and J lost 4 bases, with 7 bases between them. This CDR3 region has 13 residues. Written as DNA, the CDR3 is TGTGCCTGGAGTGTACAGATGAATCAGCCCCAGCATTTT. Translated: CAWSVQMNQPQHF.

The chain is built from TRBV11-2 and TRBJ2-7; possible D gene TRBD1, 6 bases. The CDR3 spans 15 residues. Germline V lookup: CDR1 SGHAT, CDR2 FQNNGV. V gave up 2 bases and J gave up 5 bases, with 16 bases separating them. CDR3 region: CASSLYREQGDEQYF. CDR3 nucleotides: TGTGCCAGCAGCTTATACAGGGAGCAAGGAGACGAGCAGTACTTC.

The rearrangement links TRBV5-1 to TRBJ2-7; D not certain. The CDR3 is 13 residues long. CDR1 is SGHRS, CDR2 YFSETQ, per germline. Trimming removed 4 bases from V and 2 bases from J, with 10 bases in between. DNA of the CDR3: TGCGCCAGCAGCCCCCCCGCGGCCTACGAGCAGTACTTC. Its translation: CASSPPAAYEQYF.

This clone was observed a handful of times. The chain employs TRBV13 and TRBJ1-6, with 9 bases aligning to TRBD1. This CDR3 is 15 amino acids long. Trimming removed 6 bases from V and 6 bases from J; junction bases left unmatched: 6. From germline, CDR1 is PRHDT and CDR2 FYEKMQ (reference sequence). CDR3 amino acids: CASRSGTGINSPLHF. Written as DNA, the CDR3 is TGTGCCAGCAGATCGGGGACAGGGATTAATTCACCCCTCCACTTT.

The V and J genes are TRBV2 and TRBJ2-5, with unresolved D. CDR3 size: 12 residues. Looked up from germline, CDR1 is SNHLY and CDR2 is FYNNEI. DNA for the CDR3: TGTGCTAGCTCCCGGCATGGGGAGACCCAGTACTTC. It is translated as CASSRHGETQYF.

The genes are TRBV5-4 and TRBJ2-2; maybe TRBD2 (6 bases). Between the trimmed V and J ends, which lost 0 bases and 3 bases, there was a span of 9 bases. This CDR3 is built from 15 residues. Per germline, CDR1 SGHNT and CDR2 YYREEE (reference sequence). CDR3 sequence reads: CASSLGGTYTGELFF. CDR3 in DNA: TGTGCCAGCAGCTTGGGGGGGACTTACACCGGGGAGCTGTTTTTT. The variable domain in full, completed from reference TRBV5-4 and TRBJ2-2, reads ETGVTQSPTHLIKTRGQQVTLRCSSQSGHNTVSWYQQALGQGPQFIFQYYREEENGRGNFPPRFSGLQFPNYSSELNVNALELDDSALYLCASSLGGTYTGELFFGEGSRLTVL.

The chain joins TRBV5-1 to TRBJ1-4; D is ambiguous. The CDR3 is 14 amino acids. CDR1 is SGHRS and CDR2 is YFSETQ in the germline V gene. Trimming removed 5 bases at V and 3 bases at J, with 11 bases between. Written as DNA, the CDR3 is TGCGCCAGCAGTCCCCGAGTGCCTAATGAAAAACTGTTTTTT. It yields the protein CASSPRVPNEKLFF.

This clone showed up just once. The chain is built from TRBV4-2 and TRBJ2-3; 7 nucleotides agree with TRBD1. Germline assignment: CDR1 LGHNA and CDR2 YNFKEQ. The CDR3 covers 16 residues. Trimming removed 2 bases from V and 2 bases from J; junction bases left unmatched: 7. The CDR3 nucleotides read TGTGCCAGCAGCCAATTGGGGACAGACCCCACAGATACGCAGTATTTT. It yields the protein CASSQLGTDPTDTQYF.

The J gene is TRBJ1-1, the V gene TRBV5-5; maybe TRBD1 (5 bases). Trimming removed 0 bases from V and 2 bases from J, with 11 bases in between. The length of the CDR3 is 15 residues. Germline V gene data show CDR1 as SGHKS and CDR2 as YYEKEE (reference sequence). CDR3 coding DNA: TGTGCCAGCAGCTTGGTGGGTCAGGGCAACACTGAAGCTTTCTTT. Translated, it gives CASSLVGQGNTEAFF.

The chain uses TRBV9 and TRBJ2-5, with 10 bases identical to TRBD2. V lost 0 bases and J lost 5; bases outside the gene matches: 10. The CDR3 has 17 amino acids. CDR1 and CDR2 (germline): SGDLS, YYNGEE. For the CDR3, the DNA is TGTGCCAGCAGCGTAGCATCGCCACTAGCGGGAAGGGAGACCCAGTACTTC. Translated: CASSVASPLAGRETQYF.

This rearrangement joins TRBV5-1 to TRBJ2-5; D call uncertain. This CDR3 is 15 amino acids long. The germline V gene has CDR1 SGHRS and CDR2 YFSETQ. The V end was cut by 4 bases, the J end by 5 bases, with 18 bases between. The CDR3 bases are TGCGCCAGCAGCCCCTCAGCTGGGATGCAGGAGACCCAGTACTTC. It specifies CASSPSAGMQETQYF. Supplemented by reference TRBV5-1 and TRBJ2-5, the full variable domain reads KAGVTQTPRYLIKTRGQQVTLSCSPISGHRSVSWYQQTPGQGLQFLFEYFSETQRNKGNFPGRFSGRQFSNSRSEMNVSTLELGDSALYLCASSPSAGMQETQYFGPGTRLLVL.

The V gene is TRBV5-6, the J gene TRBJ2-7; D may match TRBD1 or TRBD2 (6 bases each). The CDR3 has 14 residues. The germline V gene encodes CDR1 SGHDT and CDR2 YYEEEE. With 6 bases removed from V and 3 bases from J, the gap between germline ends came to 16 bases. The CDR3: CASNQGLAFYEQYF. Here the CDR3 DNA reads TGTGCCAGCAACCAGGGGCTAGCGTTCTACGAGCAGTACTTC.

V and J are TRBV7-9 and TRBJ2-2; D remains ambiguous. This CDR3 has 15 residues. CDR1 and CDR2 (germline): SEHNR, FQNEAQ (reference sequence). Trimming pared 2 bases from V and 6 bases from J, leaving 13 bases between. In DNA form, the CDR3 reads TGTGCCAGCAGCTTATTCAGACTGTCCCCCGGGGAGCTGTTTTTT. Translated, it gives CASSLFRLSPGELFF.

DNA for the CDR3: TGTGCCAGCAGCTTGCTCCGCAGGGGGGTAACAGATACGCAGTATTTT. Its translation: CASSLLRRGVTDTQYF. The J gene is TRBJ2-3, the V gene TRBV11-2, with D perhaps TRBD1 (7 bases). CDR1 is SGHAT, CDR2 FQNNGV, per germline. V was pared by 3 bases and J by 3 bases, with 16 bases between. The CDR3 spans 16 residues. The full variable domain, rest sourced from reference TRBV11-2 and TRBJ2-3, is EAGVAQSPRYKIIEKRQSVAFWCNPISGHATLYWYQQILGQGPKLLIQFQNNGVVDDSQLPKDRFSAERLKGVDSTLKIQPAKLEDSAVYLCASSLLRRGVTDTQYFGPGTRLTVL.

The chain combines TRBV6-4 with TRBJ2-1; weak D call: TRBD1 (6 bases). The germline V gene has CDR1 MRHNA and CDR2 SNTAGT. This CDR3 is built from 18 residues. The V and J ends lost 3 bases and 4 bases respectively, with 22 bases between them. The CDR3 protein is CASSESPRTVFGYNEQFF. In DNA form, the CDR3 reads TGTGCCAGCAGTGAAAGTCCCAGGACAGTCTTTGGTTACAATGAGCAGTTCTTC.

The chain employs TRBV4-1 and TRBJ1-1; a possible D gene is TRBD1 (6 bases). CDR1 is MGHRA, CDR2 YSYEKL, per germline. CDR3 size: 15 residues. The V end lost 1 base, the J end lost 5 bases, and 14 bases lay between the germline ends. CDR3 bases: TGCGCCAGCAGCCAAGTGGAGGGGGGGAGGACTGAAGCTTTCTTT. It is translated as CASSQVEGGRTEAFF.

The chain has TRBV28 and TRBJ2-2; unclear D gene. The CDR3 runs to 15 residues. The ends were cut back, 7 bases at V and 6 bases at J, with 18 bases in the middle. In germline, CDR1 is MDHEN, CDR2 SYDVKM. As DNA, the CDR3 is TGTGCCAGCACAGCCGGGTCACCAAGCCCCGGGGAGCTGTTTTTT. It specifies CASTAGSPSPGELFF.

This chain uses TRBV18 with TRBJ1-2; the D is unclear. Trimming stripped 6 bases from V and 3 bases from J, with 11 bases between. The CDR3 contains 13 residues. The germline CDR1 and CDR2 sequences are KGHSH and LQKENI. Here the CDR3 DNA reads TGTGCCAGCTCCCCGGGCCGGGACTATGGCTACACCTTC. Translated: CASSPGRDYGYTF.

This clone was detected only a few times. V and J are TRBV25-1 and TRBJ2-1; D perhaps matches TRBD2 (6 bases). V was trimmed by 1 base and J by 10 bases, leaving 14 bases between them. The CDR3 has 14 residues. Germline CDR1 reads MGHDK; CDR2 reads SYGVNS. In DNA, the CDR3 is TGTGCCAGCAGTGAATTTAGGGGCGCGGGAGAGCAGTTCTTC. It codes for CASSEFRGAGEQFF. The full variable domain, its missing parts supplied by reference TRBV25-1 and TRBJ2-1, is EADIYQTPRYLVIGTGKKITLECSQTMGHDKMYWYQQDPGMELHLIHYSYGVNSTEKGDLSSESTVSRIRTEHFPLTLESARPSHTSQYLCASSEFRGAGEQFFGPGTRLTVL.